The 2 T cell receptor beta chains listed next were all sequenced from one sample in a study of shared clonotypes between healthy human individuals. The repertoire was sequenced with immunoSEQ multiplex PCR; TCRdb's copy has only in-frame clones and lacks some. The sample includes some 2 million clones, approximately 95% of them seen just once. Positive CCR7 selection of CD45RO-negative cells yielded the naive CD8 cells, and terminally differentiated effector memory CD45RA+ cells were excluded. The sequenced material came from naive CD8+ T cells sorted from blood. All receptors derive from a man aged 18 to 29 in good health.

The V call is TRBV30, the J call TRBJ1-2; D uncertain. This CDR3 is built from 14 residues. Germline loops: CDR1 GTSNPN, CDR2 SVGIG (reference sequence). Trimming pared 0 bases from V and 4 bases from J, leaving 12 bases between. The CDR3 DNA follows: TGTGCCTGGAGTGTAACCCCAGCGATCTATGGCTACACCTTC. It specifies CAWSVTPAIYGYTF.

This sequence joins TRBV18 and TRBJ2-3, with no clear D. This CDR3 contains 14 residues. V lost 4 bases and J 3 bases, leaving 11 bases between the germline ends. The germline gives CDR1 KGHSH, CDR2 LQKENI. CDR3 sequence: CASSLGSGTDTQYF. In nucleotides, the CDR3 is TGTGCCAGCTCACTGGGAAGTGGGACAGATACGCAGTATTTT. The full variable domain, completed using reference TRBV18 and TRBJ2-3, is NAGVMQNPRHLVRRRGQEARLRCSPMKGHSHVYWYRQLPEEGLKFMVYLQKENIIDESGMPKERFSAEFPKEGPSILRIQQVVRGDSAAYFCASSLGSGTDTQYFGPGTRLTVL.